Below are 18 T cell receptor beta chains sequenced from a single sample in a study of CD8 T cells in ankylosing spondylitis. Study-wide results and limits: Typical of ankylosing spondylitis blood, it appeared, was a TCR beta motif of several highly homologous variants.

For these receptors, no antigen is known. One entry per CDR3 protein results from TCRdb running MiXCR on the 5' RACE reads. This table holds 650,000 to 800,000 distinct CDR3 sequences, 15% to 20% found once. Source material: blood, either unsorted or a sorted T cell fraction (not recorded which). The receptor source for this set is a male donor with ankylosing spondylitis.

This clonotype was counted a few times. The CDR3 is CASSSPSGSAETQYF. CDR3 bases: TGCGCCAGCAGCTCCCCGAGCGGGAGTGCAGAGACCCAGTACTTC. The rearrangement links TRBV5-1 to TRBJ2-5; TRBD2 aligns across 8 bases. CDR1 is SGHRS and CDR2 is YFSETQ in the germline V gene. V shed 3 bases, J shed 4 bases, and the junction held 8 bases outside the gene matches. The CDR3 is 15 residues long.

This clonotype was counted ten times or more. This chain connects TRBV4-1 to TRBJ2-2; 7 bases match TRBD1. CDR3 length equals 13 residues. Looked up from germline, CDR1 is MGHRA and CDR2 is YSYEKL. V dropped 4 bases and J dropped 5; count of bases not matched to a gene: 1. The chain's CDR3 is CASSPTGTGELFF. The CDR3 nucleotides read TGCGCCAGCAGCCCGACAGGGACCGGGGAGCTGTTTTTT.

This chain links TRBV5-1 with TRBJ1-5; the D is unclear. Germline V gives CDR1 SGHRS, CDR2 YFSETQ. This CDR3 contains 14 residues. The V and J ends lost 0 bases and 0 bases respectively, with 4 bases between them. The CDR3 region is CASSLAYSNQPQHF. The DNA for the CDR3 is TGCGCCAGCAGCTTGGCCTATAGCAATCAGCCCCAGCATTTT. Full variable domain (outside the CDR3, taken from reference TRBV5-1 and TRBJ1-5): KAGVTQTPRYLIKTRGQQVTLSCSPISGHRSVSWYQQTPGQGLQFLFEYFSETQRNKGNFPGRFSGRQFSNSRSEMNVSTLELGDSALYLCASSLAYSNQPQHFGDGTRLSIL.

This clonotype was counted a few times. V and J are TRBV3-1 and TRBJ2-6; D unresolved. The CDR3 runs to 15 residues. The germline CDR1 and CDR2 sequences are LGHDT and YNNKEL (reference sequence). Trimming stripped 4 bases from V and 0 bases from J, with 7 bases between. This CDR3 reads CASSPTLSGANVLTF. In DNA form, the CDR3 reads TGTGCCAGCAGCCCTACACTCTCTGGGGCCAACGTCCTGACTTTC.

This clonotype appeared many times. The chain is built from TRBV11-2 and TRBJ2-1, with a tentative D call TRBD1 (6 bases). The germline gives CDR1 SGHAT, CDR2 FQNNGV. This CDR3 is built from 12 residues. V was trimmed by 3 bases and J by 7 bases, leaving 7 bases between them. DNA of the CDR3: TGTGCCAGCAGCTTCACAGGGAATGAGCAGTTCTTC. Its protein is CASSFTGNEQFF.

The V call is TRBV27, the J call TRBJ2-3; D is uncertain. The V and J ends lost 6 bases and 0 bases respectively, with 7 bases between them. This CDR3 is 13 amino acids long. Per the germline V gene, CDR1 is MNHEY and CDR2 is SMNVEV (reference sequence). The CDR3 spells CASRASSTDTQYF. The CDR3 DNA reads TGTGCCAGCAGGGCATCTAGCACAGATACGCAGTATTTT.

This clonotype has at least ten counts. Sequence at one end of the junction differs from germline and may be a read error. This chain links TRBV20-1 with TRBJ1-5; 7 bases are a match to TRBD1. The CDR3 contains 12 residues. CDR1 and CDR2 (germline): DFQATT, SNEGSKA (reference sequence). The CDR3 DNA reads TGCAGTGCTACTAGTCTCGTGGGACAGATCTCTTTT. Its protein product is CSATSLVGQISF.

This clonotype was seen only a few times. The rearrangement uses TRBV20-1 and TRBJ2-3; D is uncertain. This CDR3 is built from 12 residues. The ends were cut back, 5 bases at V and 3 bases at J, with 9 bases in the middle. Germline lookup yields CDR1 DFQATT and CDR2 SNEGSKA (reference sequence). CDR3 nucleotide sequence: TGCAGTGCTCGGCTTAGGACAGATACGCAGTATTTT. This gives the protein CSARLRTDTQYF.

This sequence joins TRBV20-1 and TRBJ1-4, with a weak D call TRBD1 (6 bases). Germline V gene lookup returns CDR1 DFQATT and CDR2 SNEGSKA (reference sequence). This CDR3 region has 14 residues. With 1 base removed from V and 4 bases from J, the gap between germline ends came to 10 bases. Here the CDR3 reads CSARGGQVNEKLFF. The CDR3 DNA reads TGCAGTGCTAGAGGGGGGCAGGTTAATGAAAAACTGTTTTTT.

This clonotype appeared a few times. The gene calls are TRBV20-1 and TRBJ2-5; 7 bases agree with TRBD1. The junction had 8 bases not matched to a gene; V was cut back by 6 bases and J by 1 base. Germline V gene data show CDR1 as DFQATT and CDR2 as SNEGSKA (reference sequence). The CDR3 length is 14 residues. The CDR3 is CSAASDRAQETQYF. The CDR3 region has the DNA TGCAGTGCAGCCAGTGACAGGGCCCAAGAGACCCAGTACTTC.

This clonotype was counted only a few times. V usage is TRBV29-1 and J usage is TRBJ1-2, with D tentatively TRBD1 (6 bases). Germline V lookup: CDR1 SQVTM, CDR2 ANQGSEA. V was clipped by 6 bases and J by 8 bases, with 22 bases between them. The CDR3 has 14 residues. The CDR3 DNA reads TGCAGCGTGGCCCTCGGGACACCCTATGGCGGCTACACCTTC. This codes for CSVALGTPYGGYTF.

The chain carries TRBV10-1 and TRBJ2-1; 10 nucleotides agree with TRBD1. With 3 bases clipped from V and 5 bases from J, the junction kept 4 bases outside the gene matches. Germline CDR1 reads WNHNN; CDR2 reads SYGVQD (reference sequence). The CDR3 runs 15 residues. CDR3 in amino acids: CASSEGGTGDNEQFF. The DNA of the CDR3 is TGCGCCAGCAGTGAAGGAGGGACAGGGGACAATGAGCAGTTCTTC.

Only a few counts were recorded for this clonotype. The chain joins TRBV7-3 to TRBJ2-7; possibly TRBD1 for D (5 bases). CDR3 length equals 16 residues. V lost 7 bases and J lost 0, with 19 bases in between. CDR1 is SGHTA, CDR2 FQGTGA, per germline. The CDR3 bases are TGTGCCAGCAACGTCCGGTTCTCAGGGAACTCCTACGAGCAGTACTTC. Encoded protein: CASNVRFSGNSYEQYF.

The chain combines TRBV20-1 with TRBJ2-1, with 8 bases fitting TRBD2. This CDR3 contains 14 residues. The germline gives CDR1 DFQATT, CDR2 SNEGSKA (reference sequence). J gave up 8 bases and V 2 bases, and 8 bases lay outside the gene matches. The CDR3 here is CSARSGGADYEQFF. DNA for the CDR3: TGCAGTGCTAGATCGGGGGGGGCGGATTATGAGCAGTTCTTC.

This sequence joins TRBV10-3 and TRBJ1-1; 9 bases map to TRBD1. V lost 0 bases and J lost 5; bases outside the gene matches: 4. Germline V gene sequence: CDR1 ENHRY, CDR2 SYGVKD. This CDR3 is built from 15 residues. CDR3: CAISESGQGITEAFF. CDR3 coding DNA: TGTGCCATCAGTGAGTCGGGACAGGGTATAACTGAAGCTTTCTTT.

V is TRBV20-1 and J is TRBJ2-2, with TRBD2 as a possible D gene (6 bases). The CDR3 contains 15 residues. The ends were cut back, 2 bases at V and 6 bases at J, with 16 bases in the middle. Germline loops: CDR1 DFQATT, CDR2 SNEGSKA (reference sequence). The CDR3 region has the DNA TGCAGTGCTAGACTAGCGCGGGATGGGGCCGGGGAGCTGTTTTTT. Translation gives CSARLARDGAGELFF.

This clonotype was detected a few times. In DNA form, the CDR3 reads TGCGCCAGCAGCTTAGGGGACCTAATGAACACTGAAGCTTTCTTT. Encoded protein: CASSLGDLMNTEAFF. The chain uses TRBV5-1 and TRBJ1-1; possible D gene TRBD1, 5 bases. Germline V lookup: CDR1 SGHRS, CDR2 YFSETQ. The CDR3 is made up of 15 amino acids. V lost 2 bases to trimming and J lost 0 bases, with 11 bases between them.

This clonotype appeared a few times. The J gene is TRBJ2-5, the V gene TRBV27; D tentatively reads TRBD1 or TRBD2 (5 bases each). Germline values: CDR1 MNHEY, CDR2 SMNVEV (reference sequence). V was trimmed by 0 bases and J by 4 bases, leaving 9 bases between them. The CDR3 extends over 14 amino acids. CDR3 DNA sequence: TGTGCCAGCAGTTTATCGTTGAGGGGAGAGACCCAGTACTTC. As protein: CASSLSLRGETQYF.